Shown below are 32 T cell receptor beta chains from a single sample sequenced in a study of response to subunit inactivated influenza vaccine. TCRdb re-derived calls from the RT-PCR reads in MiXCR, one entry per CDR3 protein. The repertoire holds about 520,000 distinct CDR3 sequences, more than 7% seen once, with under 15% in the top ten. Source: PBMCs from blood, taken around 25 months after vaccination. These receptors were taken from a man aged 45 to 75 who received an inactivated influenza vaccine.

The chain joins TRBV20-1 to TRBJ2-1; D gene unclear. In germline, CDR1 is DFQATT, CDR2 SNEGSKA (reference sequence). The CDR3 covers 14 residues. V was clipped by 7 bases and J by 6 bases, with 19 bases between them. The CDR3 coding sequence is TGCAGTGGGGGTCGGCCCCACGGCGTCAATGAGCAGTTCTTC. Amino acids: CSGGRPHGVNEQFF.

The J gene is TRBJ2-5, the V gene TRBV24-1, with 11 bases that match TRBD1. There are 14 residues in the CDR3. Germline-derived CDR1 and CDR2 are KGHDR and SFDVKD. J was trimmed by 0 bases and V by 10 bases; bases with no gene match: 3. CDR3 residues: CATGDRGNQETQYF. The CDR3 nucleotides are TGTGCCACGGGGGACAGGGGGAACCAAGAGACCCAGTACTTC.

This clonotype was counted at least ten times. Here the CDR3 DNA reads TGCGCCAGCAGCCAAGTCTACTCAGGCGCCTACGAGCAGTACTTC. It yields the protein CASSQVYSGAYEQYF. The V call is TRBV4-3, the J call TRBJ2-7, with D unclear. Germline V gene lookup returns CDR1 LGHNA and CDR2 YSLEER. The CDR3 consists of 15 residues. V lost 1 base, J lost 2 bases, and 12 bases lay in between.

V is TRBV7-2 and J is TRBJ1-4, with 8 nucleotides matching TRBD1. CDR3 length: 14 residues. V lost 5 bases to trimming and J lost 6 bases; unmatched junction nucleotides: 5. Germline CDR1 SGHTA, CDR2 FQGNSA. The CDR3 DNA reads as TGTGCCAGCAGCACCTCGGACAGGGATGAAAAACTGTTTTTT. Protein: CASSTSDRDEKLFF.

Notes on this clonotype: A clone one base away is much larger, so this may be a read error. This sequence joins TRBV7-2 and TRBJ2-1, with 8 bases identical to TRBD2. This CDR3 is 12 amino acids long. The germline CDR1 and CDR2 sequences are SGHTA and FQGNSA. J was trimmed by 15 bases and V by 4 bases; bases with no gene match: 8. The CDR3 DNA sequence: TGTGCCAGCAGCTCGGGAGGGGAGGTGCTGTTCTTC. It translates to CASSSGGEVLFF.

This clonotype was found a few times. The chain uses TRBV7-6 and TRBJ2-3, with a tentative D call TRBD2 (6 bases). The CDR3 is 13 residues long. Germline CDR1 is SGHVS and CDR2 is FNYEAQ. V shed 4 bases and J shed 4 bases, with 9 bases lying between them. The CDR3 DNA reads TGTGCCAGCAGCTCCTCGGGGGCAGATACGCAGTATTTT. Amino acids: CASSSSGADTQYF.

This clonotype has more than one count but fewer than ten. The genes are TRBV20-1 and TRBJ1-1; 9 bases are a match to TRBD1. The V segment lost 5 bases and the J segment 7 bases; nucleotides outside the gene matches: 2. The CDR3 is 11 amino acids. Germline CDR1 reads DFQATT; CDR2 reads SNEGSKA (reference sequence). This CDR3 reads CSAGTGLEAFF. The CDR3 nucleotides are TGCAGTGCTGGGACAGGGCTTGAAGCTTTCTTT.

The chain has TRBV10-3 and TRBJ1-2; possibly TRBD1 for D (5 bases). The V gene's germline CDR1 is ENHRY and CDR2 SYGVKD. Deletions cut 8 bases from V and 7 bases from J, with 20 bases between. CDR3 length: 14 residues. The CDR3 DNA is TGTGCCATCCGGATCAGTCAGCAGGGTGGTGGCTACACCTTC. Translation: CAIRISQQGGGYTF.

The sample holds a few counts of this clonotype. The chain employs TRBV5-8 and TRBJ2-7; D uncertain. CDR1 is SGHTS, CDR2 YDEGEE, per germline. CDR3 length equals 15 residues. V was clipped by 0 bases and J by 1 base, with 11 bases between them. The CDR3 sequence is CASSLAGLISYEQYF. The CDR3 bases are TGTGCCAGCAGCTTGGCCGGATTGATTTCCTACGAGCAGTACTTC.

J is TRBJ2-1 and V is TRBV6-1; 12 bases align to TRBD2. Germline V lookup: CDR1 MNHNS, CDR2 SASEGT. The CDR3 loop spans 16 amino acids. The junction had 8 bases not matched to a gene; V was cut back by 7 bases and J by 4 bases. The CDR3 region is CASKPTSGSTYNEQFF. CDR3 in DNA: TGTGCCAGCAAACCGACTAGCGGGAGCACGTACAATGAGCAGTTCTTC.

This clonotype has only a few counts. The genes are TRBV12-3 or TRBV12-4 and TRBJ2-1; no clear D gene. The CDR3 has 15 amino acids. The V end was cut by 5 bases, the J end by 3 bases, with 14 bases between. For the CDR3, the DNA is TGTGCCAGCAGTCCCGACTGGATGATCTACAATGAGCAGTTCTTC. It encodes CASSPDWMIYNEQFF.

This clonotype was counted ten times or more. J is TRBJ2-3 and V is TRBV29-1; tentative D call: TRBD2 (6 bases). Germline CDR1 SQVTM, CDR2 ANQGSEA. The ends were cut back, 5 bases at V and 2 bases at J, with 14 bases in the middle. The CDR3 contains 14 residues. CDR3 region: CSVRRDQTTDTQYF. For the CDR3, the DNA is TGCAGCGTTAGGAGGGACCAAACCACAGATACGCAGTATTTT.

There are a few counts of this clonotype. The V and J genes are TRBV19 and TRBJ2-3; 10 nucleotides align to TRBD2. The CDR3 is made up of 14 amino acids. CDR1 is LNHDA and CDR2 is SQIVND in the germline V gene (reference sequence). V lost 7 bases, J lost 4 bases, and 5 bases stayed unmatched. The CDR3 region is CASTSGSVSDTQYF. Written as DNA, the CDR3 is TGTGCCAGTACTAGCGGGAGTGTGTCAGATACGCAGTATTTT.

This clonotype was detected ten times or more. The CDR3 loop reads CASSQESNTEAFF. CDR3 sequence (DNA): TGCGCCAGCAGCCAAGAGTCTAACACTGAAGCTTTCTTT. The gene calls are TRBV4-3 and TRBJ1-1; D is ambiguous. V shed 0 bases and J shed 2 bases, with 4 bases lying between them. The CDR3 consists of 13 residues. The V gene's germline CDR1 is LGHNA and CDR2 YSLEER.

This clonotype was counted between two and nine times. The chain is built from TRBV28 and TRBJ2-7; D is uncertain. This CDR3 is 13 amino acids long. Deletions cut 6 bases from V and 4 bases from J, with 13 bases between. Germline V gives CDR1 MDHEN, CDR2 SYDVKM. The CDR3 is CASSLLNGYEQYF. The CDR3 DNA reads TGTGCCAGCAGCCTTCTCAACGGGTACGAGCAGTACTTC.

This clonotype has ten or more counts. This chain links TRBV20-1 with TRBJ2-3; D is unclear. This CDR3 has 11 amino acids. Germline CDR1 DFQATT, CDR2 SNEGSKA (reference sequence). V shed 3 bases and J shed 5 bases, with 6 bases lying between them. CDR3 nucleotide sequence: TGCAGTGCTAGTCTCGTAGATACGCAGTATTTT. It translates to CSASLVDTQYF.

The chain couples TRBV3-1 to TRBJ1-4; TRBD1 is a possible D gene (5 bases). The CDR3 is 15 amino acids. Trimming shortened V by 4 bases and J by 6 bases, and 15 bases separated the two germline ends. CDR1 and CDR2 from the germline V gene are LGHDT and YNNKEL (reference sequence). This CDR3 is CASSRGPEHDEKLFF. The CDR3 DNA sequence: TGTGCCAGCAGCCGGGGACCGGAACATGATGAAAAACTGTTTTTT.

For the CDR3, the DNA is TGTGCCAGCTCACCACCCGGACTTGGGCCCCCTGGCATCGAGCAGTTCTTC. The encoded protein is CASSPPGLGPPGIEQFF. J is TRBJ2-1 and V is TRBV18, with D tentatively TRBD2 (5 bases). The CDR3 contains 17 residues. Germline CDR1 and CDR2: KGHSH and LQKENI. Trimming pared 0 bases from V and 10 bases from J, leaving 22 bases between.

This sequence joins TRBV28 and TRBJ2-3, with 13 bases lining up with TRBD2. This CDR3 is built from 17 residues. V dropped 5 bases and J dropped 4; count of bases not matched to a gene: 9. Germline CDR1 is MDHEN and CDR2 is SYDVKM. The CDR3 sequence is CASSPGLAGDKSDTQYF. CDR3 sequence (DNA): TGTGCCAGCAGTCCAGGACTAGCGGGGGATAAGTCAGATACGCAGTATTTT.

This clonotype was recorded many times. V gene TRBV7-7 combines with J gene TRBJ2-5; tentative D call: TRBD2 (6 bases). The V and J ends lost 2 bases and 2 bases respectively, with 12 bases between them. Germline lookup yields CDR1 SSHAT and CDR2 FNYEAQ (reference sequence). The CDR3 contains 15 residues. CDR3 loop: CASSLRWGTQETQYF. The CDR3, as DNA: TGTGCCAGCAGCTTAAGGTGGGGGACTCAAGAGACCCAGTACTTC. The entire variable domain, with the rest obtained from reference TRBV7-7 and TRBJ2-5, is as follows: GAGVSQSPRYKVTKRGQDVTLRCDPISSHATLYWYQQALGQGPEFLTYFNYEAQPDKSGLPSDRFSAERPEGSISTLTIQRTEQRDSAMYRCASSLRWGTQETQYFGPGTRLLVL.

This clonotype was observed a handful of times. V usage is TRBV5-4 and J usage is TRBJ1-6, with D maybe TRBD1 (5 bases). Trimming cost V 2 bases and J 8 bases, with 11 bases left between them. Germline CDR1 reads SGHNT; CDR2 reads YYREEE (reference sequence). This CDR3 is built from 14 residues. The CDR3 DNA sequence: TGTGCCAGCAGCTTAGGGGTCGGGGATTCACCCCTCCACTTT. Amino acid sequence: CASSLGVGDSPLHF. Variable domain in full (rest from reference TRBV5-4 and TRBJ1-6): ETGVTQSPTHLIKTRGQQVTLRCSSQSGHNTVSWYQQALGQGPQFIFQYYREEENGRGNFPPRFSGLQFPNYSSELNVNALELDDSALYLCASSLGVGDSPLHFGNGTRLTVT.

This clonotype occurred a few times. J is TRBJ2-3 and V is TRBV10-3, with a possible D match to TRBD2 (6 bases). The CDR3 runs to 14 residues. Between the trimmed V and J ends, which lost 6 bases and 2 bases, there was a span of 12 bases. Germline loops: CDR1 ENHRY, CDR2 SYGVKD. CDR3 nucleotides: TGTGCCATCAGGACTAGTGCTGACACAGATACGCAGTATTTT. Protein: CAIRTSADTDTQYF.

The chain uses TRBV18 and TRBJ1-2; D is unclear. V lost 3 bases to trimming and J lost 11 bases, with 19 bases between them. This CDR3 comprises 14 residues. CDR1 KGHSH and CDR2 LQKENI come from the germline V gene. CDR3: CASSPSPIYRGYTF. The CDR3 bases are TGTGCCAGCTCACCCTCACCTATTTATCGCGGTTACACCTTC.

This clonotype has more than one count but fewer than ten. The chain recombines TRBV20-1 with TRBJ2-2, with D possibly matching TRBD1 (5 bases). Germline V gene data show CDR1 as DFQATT and CDR2 as SNEGSKA (reference sequence). This CDR3 has 15 amino acids. The V and J ends lost 4 bases and 6 bases respectively, with 18 bases between them. The CDR3 sequence is CSAKGREGVAGELFF. The CDR3 DNA sequence: TGCAGTGCTAAGGGGCGTGAAGGAGTCGCCGGGGAGCTGTTTTTT.

This clonotype was counted at least ten times. This chain connects TRBV12-3 or TRBV12-4 to TRBJ1-3; no reliable D call. V gave up 3 bases and J gave up 0 bases, with 6 bases separating them. This CDR3 has 14 amino acids. The CDR3 spells CASSLRVSGNTIYF. DNA for the CDR3: TGTGCCAGCAGTTTGAGGGTCTCTGGAAACACCATATATTTT.

The table lists this clonotype with many counts. The chain is built from TRBV5-1 and TRBJ1-5; D remains unclear. The V gene lost 4 bases and the J gene lost 6 bases, with 20 bases spanning the gap. CDR1 and CDR2 from the germline V gene are SGHRS and YFSETQ. This CDR3 is 16 amino acids long. In DNA, the CDR3 is TGCGCCAGCAGCCCCGACCCGTCGGGAGGTACTCAGCCCCAGCATTTT. Translated: CASSPDPSGGTQPQHF.

The gene calls are TRBV4-1 and TRBJ1-4, with a weak D call TRBD1 (6 bases). The germline gives CDR1 MGHRA, CDR2 YSYEKL. The CDR3 loop spans 17 amino acids. Trimming removed 2 bases from V and 3 bases from J, with 16 bases in between. The CDR3 region has the DNA TGCGCCAGCAGCCAATCCCCACACAGGGACTCTAATGAAAAACTGTTTTTT. Translated: CASSQSPHRDSNEKLFF.

This clonotype was detected a few times. V is TRBV29-1 and J is TRBJ2-7, with TRBD2 matching 7 bases. J gave up 4 bases and V 0 bases, and 6 bases lay outside the gene matches. Germline values: CDR1 SQVTM, CDR2 ANQGSEA. This CDR3 has 14 amino acids. The CDR3 nucleotides read TGCAGCGTTGAAGAGGGAGGGAAGTTTTACGAGCAGTACTTC. Translation gives CSVEEGGKFYEQYF.

DNA of the CDR3: TGCAGTGCTAGACAAACCGCTAATGAAAAACTGTTTTTT. Its protein is CSARQTANEKLFF. The chain uses TRBV20-1 and TRBJ1-4, with no clear D. The germline V gene has CDR1 DFQATT and CDR2 SNEGSKA (reference sequence). The V end lost 2 bases, the J end lost 3 bases, and 7 bases lay between the germline ends. The CDR3 length is 13 residues.

The CDR3 coding sequence is TGTGCCAGCGGGGGCAGGGGCCCAGCTAACTATGGCTACACCTTC. Its translation is CASGGRGPANYGYTF. The rearrangement joins TRBV21-1 to TRBJ1-2; the tabulated D call, TRBD1, remains unverified against the DNA. TRBV21-1 corresponds to a pseudogene. This CDR3 has 15 amino acids.

This clonotype occurred a few times. The chain links TRBV6-1 to TRBJ2-2; TRBD1 agrees at 7 bases. The germline gives CDR1 MNHNS, CDR2 SASEGT. The V and J ends lost 6 bases and 5 bases, in that order; junction bases with no gene match: 12. The CDR3 loop spans 16 amino acids. The CDR3: CASRSSTGVWTGELFF. The CDR3 nucleotides are TGTGCCAGCAGGTCCAGTACAGGGGTATGGACCGGGGAGCTGTTTTTT.

This clonotype has only a few counts. V gene TRBV20-1 combines with J gene TRBJ1-6, with D unclear. Germline values: CDR1 DFQATT, CDR2 SNEGSKA (reference sequence). Trimming took 6 bases from V and 6 from J, leaving 18 bases between them. The CDR3 runs to 15 residues. The DNA for the CDR3 is TGCAGTGCGGCCACTGGGGTAATCCGTAATTCACCCCTCCACTTT. This translates into CSAATGVIRNSPLHF.